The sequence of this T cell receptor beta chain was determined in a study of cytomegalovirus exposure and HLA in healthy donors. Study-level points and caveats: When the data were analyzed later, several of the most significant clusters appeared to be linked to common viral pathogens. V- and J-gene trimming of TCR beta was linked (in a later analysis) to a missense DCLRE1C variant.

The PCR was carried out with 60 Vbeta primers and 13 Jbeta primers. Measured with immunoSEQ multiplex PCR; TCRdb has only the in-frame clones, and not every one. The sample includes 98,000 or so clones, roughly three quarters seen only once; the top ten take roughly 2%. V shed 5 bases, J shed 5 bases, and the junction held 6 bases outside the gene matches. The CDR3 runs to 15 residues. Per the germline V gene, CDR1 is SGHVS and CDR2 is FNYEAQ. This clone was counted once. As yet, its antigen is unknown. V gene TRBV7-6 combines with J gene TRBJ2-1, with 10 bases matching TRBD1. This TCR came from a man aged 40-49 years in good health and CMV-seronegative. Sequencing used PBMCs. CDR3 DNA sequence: TGTGCCAGCAGCGCACGGACAGGGGGGGACAATGAGCAGTTCTTC. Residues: CASSARTGGDNEQFF. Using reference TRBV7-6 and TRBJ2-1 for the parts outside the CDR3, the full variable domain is GAGVSQSPRYKVTKRGQDVALRCDPISGHVSLYWYRQALGQGPEFLTYFNYEAQQDKSGLPNDRFSAERPEGSISTLTIQRTEQRDSAMYRCASSARTGGDNEQFFGPGTRLTVL.